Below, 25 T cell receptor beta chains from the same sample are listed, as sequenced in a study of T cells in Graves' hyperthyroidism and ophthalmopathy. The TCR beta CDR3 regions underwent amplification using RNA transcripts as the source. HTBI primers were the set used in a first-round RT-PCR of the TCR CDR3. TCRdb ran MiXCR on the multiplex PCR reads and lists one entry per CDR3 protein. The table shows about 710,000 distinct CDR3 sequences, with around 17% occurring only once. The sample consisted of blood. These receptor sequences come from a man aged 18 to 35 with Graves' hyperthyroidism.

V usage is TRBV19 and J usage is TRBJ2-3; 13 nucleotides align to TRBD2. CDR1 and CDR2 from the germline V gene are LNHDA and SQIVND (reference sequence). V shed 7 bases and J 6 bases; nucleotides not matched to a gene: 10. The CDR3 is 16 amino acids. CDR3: CASTHTGLAGADTQYF. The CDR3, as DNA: TGTGCCAGTACTCATACAGGACTAGCGGGAGCTGATACGCAGTATTTT.

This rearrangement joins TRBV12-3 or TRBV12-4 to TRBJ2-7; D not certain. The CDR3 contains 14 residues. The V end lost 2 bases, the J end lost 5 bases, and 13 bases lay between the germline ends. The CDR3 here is CASSLQVGVHEQYF. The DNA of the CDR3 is TGTGCCAGCAGTTTACAAGTCGGTGTCCACGAGCAGTACTTC.

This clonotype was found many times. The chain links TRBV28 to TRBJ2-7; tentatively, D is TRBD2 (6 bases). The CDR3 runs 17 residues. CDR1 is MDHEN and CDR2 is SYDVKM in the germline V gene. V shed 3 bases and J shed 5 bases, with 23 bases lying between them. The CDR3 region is CASSFVFVSGESHEQYF. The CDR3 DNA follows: TGTGCCAGCAGTTTTGTTTTCGTCTCGGGGGAGTCCCACGAGCAGTACTTC.

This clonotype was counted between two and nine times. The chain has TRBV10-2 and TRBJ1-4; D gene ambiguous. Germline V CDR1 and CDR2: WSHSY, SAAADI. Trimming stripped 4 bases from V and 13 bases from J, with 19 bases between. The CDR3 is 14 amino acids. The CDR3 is CASSVRSLGGRLFF. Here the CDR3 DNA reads TGCGCCAGCAGTGTTAGAAGCTTAGGAGGCAGACTGTTTTTT.

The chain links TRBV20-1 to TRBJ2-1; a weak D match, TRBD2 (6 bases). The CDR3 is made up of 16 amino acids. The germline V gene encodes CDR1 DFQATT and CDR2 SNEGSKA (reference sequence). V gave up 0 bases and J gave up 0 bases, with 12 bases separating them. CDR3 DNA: TGCAGTGCTAGAGATCCGGCCGGGAGCTCCTACAATGAGCAGTTCTTC. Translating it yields CSARDPAGSSYNEQFF.

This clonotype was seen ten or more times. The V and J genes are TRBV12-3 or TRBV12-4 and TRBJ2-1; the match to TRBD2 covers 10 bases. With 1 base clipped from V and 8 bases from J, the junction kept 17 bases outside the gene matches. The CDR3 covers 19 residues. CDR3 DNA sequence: TGTGCCAGCAGTTTAGTGGTCTTTGGGTCCAGCGGGAGGGCCGATGAGCAGTTCTTC. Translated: CASSLVVFGSSGRADEQFF.

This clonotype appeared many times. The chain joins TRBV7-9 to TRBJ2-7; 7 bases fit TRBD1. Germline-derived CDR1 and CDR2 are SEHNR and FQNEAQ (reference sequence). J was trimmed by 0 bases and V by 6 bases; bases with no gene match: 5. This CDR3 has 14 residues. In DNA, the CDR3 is TGTGCCAGCAGTCCGGGACAGTCCTCCTACGAGCAGTACTTC. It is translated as CASSPGQSSYEQYF. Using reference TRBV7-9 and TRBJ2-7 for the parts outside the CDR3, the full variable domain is DTGVSQNPRHKITKRGQNVTFRCDPISEHNRLYWYRQTLGQGPEFLTYFQNEAQLEKSRLLSDRFSAERPKGSFSTLEIQRTEQGDSAMYLCASSPGQSSYEQYFGPGTRLTVT.

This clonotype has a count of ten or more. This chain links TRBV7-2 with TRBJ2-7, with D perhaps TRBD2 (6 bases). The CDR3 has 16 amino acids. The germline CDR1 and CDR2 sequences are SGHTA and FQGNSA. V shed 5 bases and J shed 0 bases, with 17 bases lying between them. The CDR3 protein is CASSQTGGGPSYEQYF. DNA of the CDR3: TGTGCCAGCAGCCAAACCGGGGGAGGCCCCTCCTACGAGCAGTACTTC.

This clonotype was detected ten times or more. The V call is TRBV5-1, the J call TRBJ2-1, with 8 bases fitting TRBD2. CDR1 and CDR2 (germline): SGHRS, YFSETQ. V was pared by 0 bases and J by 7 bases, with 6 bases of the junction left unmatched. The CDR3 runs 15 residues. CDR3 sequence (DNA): TGCGCCAGCAGCTTGGGGTTAGCGGGAAGTAATGAGCAGTTCTTC. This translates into CASSLGLAGSNEQFF.

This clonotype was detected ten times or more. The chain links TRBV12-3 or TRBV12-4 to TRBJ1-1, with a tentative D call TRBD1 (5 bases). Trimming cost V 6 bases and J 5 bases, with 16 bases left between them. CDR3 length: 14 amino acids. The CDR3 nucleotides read TGTGCCAGCAGCCGCTCGGGGGGGTGGACTGAAGCTTTCTTT. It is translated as CASSRSGGWTEAFF.

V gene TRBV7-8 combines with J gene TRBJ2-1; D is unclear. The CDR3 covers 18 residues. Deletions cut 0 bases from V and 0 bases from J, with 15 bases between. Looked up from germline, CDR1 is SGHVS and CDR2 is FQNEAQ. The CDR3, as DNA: TGTGCCAGCAGCTTAGCCCCAAGACATACCCTCTCCTACAATGAGCAGTTCTTC. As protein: CASSLAPRHTLSYNEQFF.

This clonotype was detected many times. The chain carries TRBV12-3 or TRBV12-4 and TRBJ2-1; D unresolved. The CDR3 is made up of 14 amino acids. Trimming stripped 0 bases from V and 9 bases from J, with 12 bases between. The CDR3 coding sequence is TGTGCCAGCAGTTTAGCTAGCCTCTTGGGTGAGCAGTTCTTC. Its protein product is CASSLASLLGEQFF.

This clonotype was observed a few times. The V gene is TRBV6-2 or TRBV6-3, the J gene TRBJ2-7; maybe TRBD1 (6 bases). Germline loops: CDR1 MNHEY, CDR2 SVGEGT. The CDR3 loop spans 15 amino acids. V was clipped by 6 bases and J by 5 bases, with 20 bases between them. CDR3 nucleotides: TGTGCCAGCAGCCCTCCGGGACACCCGTCGAACGAGCAGTACTTC. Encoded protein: CASSPPGHPSNEQYF.

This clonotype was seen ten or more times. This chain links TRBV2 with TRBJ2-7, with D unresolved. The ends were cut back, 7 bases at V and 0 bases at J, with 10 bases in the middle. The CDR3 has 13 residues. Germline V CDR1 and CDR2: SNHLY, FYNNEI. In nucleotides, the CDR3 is TGTGCCAGCACCAACTCACCCTCCTACGAGCAGTACTTC. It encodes CASTNSPSYEQYF. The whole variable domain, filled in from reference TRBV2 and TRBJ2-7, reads EPEVTQTPSHQVTQMGQEVILRCVPISNHLYFYWYRQILGQKVEFLVSFYNNEISEKSEIFDDQFSVERPDGSNFTLKIRSTKLEDSAMYFCASTNSPSYEQYFGPGTRLTVT.

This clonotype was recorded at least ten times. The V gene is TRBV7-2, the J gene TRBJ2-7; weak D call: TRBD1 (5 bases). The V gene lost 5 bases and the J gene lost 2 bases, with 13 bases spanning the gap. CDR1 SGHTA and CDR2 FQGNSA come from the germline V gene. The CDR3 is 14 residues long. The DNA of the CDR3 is TGTGCCAGCAGCCCGCTCCGACAGACCTACGAGCAGTACTTC. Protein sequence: CASSPLRQTYEQYF. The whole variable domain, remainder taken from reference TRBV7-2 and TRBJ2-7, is GAGVSQSPSNKVTEKGKDVELRCDPISGHTALYWYRQSLGQGLEFLIYFQGNSAPDKSGLPSDRFSAERTGGSVSTLTIQRTQQEDSAVYLCASSPLRQTYEQYFGPGTRLTVT.

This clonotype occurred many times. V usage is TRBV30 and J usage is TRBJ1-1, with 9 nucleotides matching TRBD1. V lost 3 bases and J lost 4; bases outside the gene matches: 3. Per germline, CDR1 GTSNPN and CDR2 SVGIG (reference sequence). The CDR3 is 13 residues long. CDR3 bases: TGTGCCTGGAGAGGACAGGGGCCCACTGAAGCTTTCTTT. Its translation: CAWRGQGPTEAFF. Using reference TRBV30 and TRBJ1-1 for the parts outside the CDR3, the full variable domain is SQTIHQWPATLVQPVGSPLSLECTVEGTSNPNLYWYRQAAGRGLQLLFYSVGIGQISSEVPQNLSASRPQDRQFILSSKKLLLSDSGFYLCAWRGQGPTEAFFGQGTRLTVV.

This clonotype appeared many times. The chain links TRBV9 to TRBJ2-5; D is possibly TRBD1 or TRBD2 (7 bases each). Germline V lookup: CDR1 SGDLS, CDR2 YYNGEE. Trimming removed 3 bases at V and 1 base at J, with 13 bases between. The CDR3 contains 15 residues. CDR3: CASSEGAGAQETQYF. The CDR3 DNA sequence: TGTGCCAGCAGCGAGGGGGCGGGGGCCCAAGAGACCCAGTACTTC.

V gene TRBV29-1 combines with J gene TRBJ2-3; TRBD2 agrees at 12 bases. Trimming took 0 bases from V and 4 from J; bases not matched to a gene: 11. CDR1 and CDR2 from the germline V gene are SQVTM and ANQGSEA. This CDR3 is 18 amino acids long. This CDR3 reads CSVEEIGLGLAGSDTQYF. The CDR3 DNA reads TGCAGCGTTGAAGAAATTGGCTTAGGACTAGCGGGATCAGATACGCAGTATTTT.

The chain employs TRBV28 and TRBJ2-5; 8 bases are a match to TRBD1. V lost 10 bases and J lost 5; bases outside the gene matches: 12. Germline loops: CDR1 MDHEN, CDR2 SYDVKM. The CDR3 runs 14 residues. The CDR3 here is CATRQGNSKETQYF. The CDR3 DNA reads TGTGCCACCCGACAGGGGAATAGTAAGGAGACCCAGTACTTC.

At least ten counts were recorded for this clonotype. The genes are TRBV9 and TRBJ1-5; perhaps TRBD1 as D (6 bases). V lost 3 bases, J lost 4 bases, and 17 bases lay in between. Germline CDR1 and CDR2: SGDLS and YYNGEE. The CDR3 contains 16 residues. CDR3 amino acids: CASSGGGGEGNQPQHF. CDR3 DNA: TGTGCCAGCAGCGGTGGGGGCGGGGAAGGGAATCAGCCCCAGCATTTT.

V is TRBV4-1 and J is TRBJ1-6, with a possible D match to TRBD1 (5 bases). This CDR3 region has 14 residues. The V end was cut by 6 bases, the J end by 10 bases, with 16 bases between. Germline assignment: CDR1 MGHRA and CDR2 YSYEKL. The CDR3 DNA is TGCGCCAGCAGGCAAATCATGGGGGGATCACCCCTCCACTTT. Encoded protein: CASRQIMGGSPLHF.

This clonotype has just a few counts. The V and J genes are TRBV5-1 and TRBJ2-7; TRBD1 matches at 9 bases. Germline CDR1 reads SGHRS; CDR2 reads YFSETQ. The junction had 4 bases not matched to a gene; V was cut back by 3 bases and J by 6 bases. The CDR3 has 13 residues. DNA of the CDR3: TGCGCCAGCAGCTCCCGGGACAGGGCCGAGCAGTACTTC. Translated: CASSSRDRAEQYF.

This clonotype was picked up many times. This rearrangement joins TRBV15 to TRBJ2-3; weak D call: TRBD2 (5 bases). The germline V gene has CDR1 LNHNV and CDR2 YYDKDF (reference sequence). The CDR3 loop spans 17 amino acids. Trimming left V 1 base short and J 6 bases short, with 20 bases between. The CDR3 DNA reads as TGTGCCACCAGCAGAGCTCGGGGAGCGGCCCGTACGGATACGCAGTATTTT. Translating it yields CATSRARGAARTDTQYF.

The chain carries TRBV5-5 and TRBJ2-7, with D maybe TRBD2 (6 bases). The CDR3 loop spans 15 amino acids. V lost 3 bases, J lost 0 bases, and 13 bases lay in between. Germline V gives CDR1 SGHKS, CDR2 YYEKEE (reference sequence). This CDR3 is CASSYGTRSSYEQYF. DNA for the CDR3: TGTGCCAGCAGCTACGGGACTCGAAGCTCCTACGAGCAGTACTTC.

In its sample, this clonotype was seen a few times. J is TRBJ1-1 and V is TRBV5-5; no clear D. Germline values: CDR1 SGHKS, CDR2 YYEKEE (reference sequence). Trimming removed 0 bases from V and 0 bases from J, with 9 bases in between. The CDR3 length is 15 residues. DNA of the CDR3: TGTGCCAGCAGCTTGGTGGGAATCATGAACACTGAAGCTTTCTTT. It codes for CASSLVGIMNTEAFF.